The clone carrying this TCR beta chain occurred once. The sample originates from a study of blood T cell repertoires in COVID-19. Study as a whole: COVID-19 samples collected from the United States, Italy and Spain covered acute and convalescent phases. The cDNA or gDNA used as material had been derived from T cells, B-cell-depleted T cells, or PBMCs.

This CDR3 spans 11 amino acids. Germline CDR1 is DFQATT and CDR2 is SNEGSKA (reference sequence). V was pared by 1 base and J by 12 bases, with 10 bases between. The authors' processing: It was from reference gene primer amplification that nucleated cell counts were estimated. Some clones are missing from TCRdb's copy, which holds only in-frame ones; the method was immunoSEQ multiplex PCR. For V, J and clone size, that table is used; D and trimming come from the DNA. The sample records fewer than 200,000 clones, more than 80% being singletons. The sample consisted of peripheral blood. The chain employs TRBV20-1 and TRBJ2-1; perhaps TRBD1 as D (6 bases). The origin of this receptor is a man aged 45-60 years with acute or convalescent COVID-19. For the CDR3, the DNA is TGCAGTGCTAGAGTGGTGACAGGGCAGTTCTTC. Protein product: CSARVVTGQFF.